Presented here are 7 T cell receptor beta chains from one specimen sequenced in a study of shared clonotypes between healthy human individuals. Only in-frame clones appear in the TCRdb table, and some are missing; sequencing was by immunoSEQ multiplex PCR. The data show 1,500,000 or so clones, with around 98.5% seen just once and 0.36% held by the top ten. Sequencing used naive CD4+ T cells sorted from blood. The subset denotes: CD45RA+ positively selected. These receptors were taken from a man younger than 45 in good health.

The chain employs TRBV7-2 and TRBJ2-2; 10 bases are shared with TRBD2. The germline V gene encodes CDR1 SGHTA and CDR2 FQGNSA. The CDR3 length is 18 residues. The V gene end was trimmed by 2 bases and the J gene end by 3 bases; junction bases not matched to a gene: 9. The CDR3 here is CASSLPGVLAGDTGELFF. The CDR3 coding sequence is TGTGCCAGCAGCTTACCGGGGGTCCTAGCGGGAGACACCGGGGAGCTGTTTTTT.

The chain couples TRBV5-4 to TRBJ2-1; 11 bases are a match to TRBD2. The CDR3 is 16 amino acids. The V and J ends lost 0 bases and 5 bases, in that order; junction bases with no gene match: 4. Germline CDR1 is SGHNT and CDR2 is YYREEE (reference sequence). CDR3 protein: CASSLGLAGGDNEQFF. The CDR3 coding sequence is TGTGCCAGCAGCTTGGGGCTAGCGGGAGGAGACAATGAGCAGTTCTTC.

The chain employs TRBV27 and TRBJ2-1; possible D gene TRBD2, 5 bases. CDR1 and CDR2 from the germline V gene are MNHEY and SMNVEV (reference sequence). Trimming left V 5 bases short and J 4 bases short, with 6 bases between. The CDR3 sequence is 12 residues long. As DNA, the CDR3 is TGTGCCAGCAGTCCGGGGTACAATGAGCAGTTCTTC. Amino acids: CASSPGYNEQFF.

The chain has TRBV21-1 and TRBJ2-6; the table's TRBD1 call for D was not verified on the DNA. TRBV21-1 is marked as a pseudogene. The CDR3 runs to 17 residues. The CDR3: CASSKKGRVYGANVLTF. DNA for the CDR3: TGTGCCAGCAGCAAGAAGGGCAGGGTGTATGGGGCCAACGTCCTGACTTTC.

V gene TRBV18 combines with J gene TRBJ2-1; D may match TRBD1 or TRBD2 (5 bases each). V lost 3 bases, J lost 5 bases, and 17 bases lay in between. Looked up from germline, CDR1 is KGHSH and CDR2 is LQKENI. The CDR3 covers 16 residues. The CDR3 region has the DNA TGTGCCAGCTCACCCCGCCGGGGCTCCACGGACAATGAGCAGTTCTTC. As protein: CASSPRRGSTDNEQFF.

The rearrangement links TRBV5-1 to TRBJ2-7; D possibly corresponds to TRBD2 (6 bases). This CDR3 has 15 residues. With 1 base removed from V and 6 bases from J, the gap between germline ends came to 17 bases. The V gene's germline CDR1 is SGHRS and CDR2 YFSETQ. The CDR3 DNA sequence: TGCGCCAGCAGCTTGAGAGGGCTAGCGAGAGGCGAGCAGTACTTC. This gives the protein CASSLRGLARGEQYF.

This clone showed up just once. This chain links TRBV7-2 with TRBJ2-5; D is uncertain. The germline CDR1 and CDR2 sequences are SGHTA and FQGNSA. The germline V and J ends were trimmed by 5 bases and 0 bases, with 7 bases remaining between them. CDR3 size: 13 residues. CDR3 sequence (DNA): TGTGCCAGCAGCCTACTGTACCAAGAGACCCAGTACTTC. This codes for CASSLLYQETQYF.